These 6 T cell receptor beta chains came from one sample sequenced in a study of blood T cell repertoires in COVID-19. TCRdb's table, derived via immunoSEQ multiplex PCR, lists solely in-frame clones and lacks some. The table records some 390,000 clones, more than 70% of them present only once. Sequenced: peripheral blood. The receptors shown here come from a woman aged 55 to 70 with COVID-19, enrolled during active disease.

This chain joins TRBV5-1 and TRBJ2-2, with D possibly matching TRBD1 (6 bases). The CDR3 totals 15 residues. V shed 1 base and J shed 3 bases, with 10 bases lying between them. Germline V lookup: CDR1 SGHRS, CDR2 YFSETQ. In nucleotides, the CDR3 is TGCGCCAGCAGCTTGATGGCAGGGGACACCGGGGAGCTGTTTTTT. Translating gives CASSLMAGDTGELFF.

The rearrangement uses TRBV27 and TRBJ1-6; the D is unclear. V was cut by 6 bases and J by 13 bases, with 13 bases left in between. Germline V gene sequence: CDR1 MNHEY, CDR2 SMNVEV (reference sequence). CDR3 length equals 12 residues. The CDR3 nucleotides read TGTGCCAGCAGCCCGGGAGTAGGGCCCCTCCACTTT. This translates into CASSPGVGPLHF.

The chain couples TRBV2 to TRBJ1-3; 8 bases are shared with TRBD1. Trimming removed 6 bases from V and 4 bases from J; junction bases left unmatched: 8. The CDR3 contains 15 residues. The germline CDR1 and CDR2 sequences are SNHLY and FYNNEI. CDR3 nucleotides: TGTGCCAGCAGCCTATCCCGGGACAGGGGAAACACCATATATTTT. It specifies CASSLSRDRGNTIYF. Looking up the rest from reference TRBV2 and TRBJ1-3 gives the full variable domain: EPEVTQTPSHQVTQMGQEVILRCVPISNHLYFYWYRQILGQKVEFLVSFYNNEISEKSEIFDDQFSVERPDGSNFTLKIRSTKLEDSAMYFCASSLSRDRGNTIYFGEGSWLTVV.

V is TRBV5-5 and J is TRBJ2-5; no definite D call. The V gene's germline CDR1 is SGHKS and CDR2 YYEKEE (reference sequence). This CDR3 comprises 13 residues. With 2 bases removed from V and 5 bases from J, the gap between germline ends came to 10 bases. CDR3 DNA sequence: TGTGCCAGCAGCTTAGCCCTGTTTGAGACCCAGTACTTC. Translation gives CASSLALFETQYF.

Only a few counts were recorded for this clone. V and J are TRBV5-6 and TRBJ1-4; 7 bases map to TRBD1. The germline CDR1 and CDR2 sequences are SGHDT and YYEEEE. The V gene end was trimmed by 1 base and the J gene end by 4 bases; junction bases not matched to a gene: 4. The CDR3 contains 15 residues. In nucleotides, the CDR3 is TGTGCCAGCAGCTTGCGCCAGGGGGTTAATGAAAAACTGTTTTTT. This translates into CASSLRQGVNEKLFF.

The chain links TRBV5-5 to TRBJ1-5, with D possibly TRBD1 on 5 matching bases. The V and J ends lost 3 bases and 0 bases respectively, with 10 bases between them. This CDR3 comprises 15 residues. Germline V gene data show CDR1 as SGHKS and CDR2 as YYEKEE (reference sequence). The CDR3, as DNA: TGTGCCAGCAGCTCTGGACAAAATAGCAATCAGCCCCAGCATTTT. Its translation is CASSSGQNSNQPQHF.